Below, 8 T cell receptor beta chains from the same sample are listed, as sequenced in a study of blood T cell repertoires in COVID-19. Here immunoSEQ multiplex PCR was the method, and the copy in TCRdb shows in-frame clones only, minus some. The data contain around 190,000 clones, around three quarters of them singletons. The sample was PBMCs or T cells enriched from blood (not recorded which). The receptors were sampled from a woman aged 50 to 65 with acute COVID-19.

This chain connects TRBV3-1 (or the pseudogene TRBV3-2) to TRBJ1-5, with 10 bases lining up with TRBD1. Germline CDR1 LGHDT, CDR2 YNNKEL (reference sequence). The V gene end was trimmed by 3 bases and the J gene end by 6 bases; junction bases not matched to a gene: 5. This CDR3 is built from 15 residues. DNA for the CDR3: TGTGCCAGCAGCCAGACAGGGGGCAGTGGTCAGCCCCAGCATTTT. Its translation: CASSQTGGSGQPQHF.

V usage is TRBV27 and J usage is TRBJ1-5; D gene uncertain. Germline CDR1 is MNHEY and CDR2 is SMNVEV (reference sequence). This CDR3 is built from 14 residues. Between the trimmed V and J ends, which lost 1 base and 7 bases, there was a span of 11 bases. The chain's CDR3 is CASSLFRMRQPQHF. The CDR3 DNA reads TGTGCCAGCAGTTTATTCCGAATGAGGCAGCCCCAGCATTTT.

This clone was counted once. The rearrangement links TRBV29-1 to TRBJ1-1; 7 nucleotides align to TRBD1. CDR3 length equals 12 residues. V was pared by 7 bases and J by 2 bases, with 4 bases of the junction left unmatched. Per the germline V gene, CDR1 is SQVTM and CDR2 is ANQGSEA. The DNA of the CDR3 is TGCAGCGGGGACAGCGACAACACTGAAGCTTTCTTT. Amino acid sequence: CSGDSDNTEAFF.

V gene TRBV4-1 combines with J gene TRBJ1-2; weak D call: TRBD1 (6 bases). This CDR3 is 15 amino acids long. Germline V gene sequence: CDR1 MGHRA, CDR2 YSYEKL. V was clipped by 5 bases and J by 3 bases, with 16 bases between them. In DNA form, the CDR3 reads TGCGCCAGCAGCTCCTTGGGCGGGGGCGACTATGGCTACACCTTC. Translated: CASSSLGGGDYGYTF.

CDR3 DNA sequence: TGTGCCAGCAGGAAGGGACAGACTAACTATGGCTACACCTTC. Amino acids: CASRKGQTNYGYTF. The chain joins TRBV27 to TRBJ1-2; TRBD1 aligns across 7 bases. The V gene's germline CDR1 is MNHEY and CDR2 SMNVEV (reference sequence). With 6 bases clipped from V and 0 bases from J, the junction kept 4 bases outside the gene matches. The CDR3 spans 14 residues.

The chain combines TRBV7-8 with TRBJ2-6, with TRBD2 as a possible D gene (6 bases). The V gene lost 0 bases and the J gene lost 0 bases, with 6 bases spanning the gap. CDR1 and CDR2 from the germline V gene are SGHVS and FQNEAQ. The CDR3 consists of 16 residues. The CDR3 region is CASSLAGGSGANVLTF. The CDR3 DNA reads TGTGCCAGCAGCTTAGCGGGGGGCTCTGGGGCCAACGTCCTGACTTTC.

The chain links TRBV7-8 to TRBJ1-4; D remains unclear. V lost 4 bases to trimming and J lost 6 bases, with 15 bases between them. This CDR3 is built from 15 residues. Per germline, CDR1 SGHVS and CDR2 FQNEAQ. The CDR3: CASSSSGTFDEKLFF. CDR3 nucleotide sequence: TGTGCCAGCAGCTCTTCAGGCACGTTTGATGAAAAACTGTTTTTT.

The chain couples TRBV5-4 to TRBJ1-1; 9 bases are a match to TRBD1. The trim removed 4 bases at V and 7 bases at J, leaving 11 bases unmatched. The length of the CDR3 is 15 residues. The germline V gene encodes CDR1 SGHNT and CDR2 YYREEE (reference sequence). The CDR3 bases are TGTGCCAGCAGCCACTATAACAGGGGGCAGGGTGAAGCTTTCTTT. Translation: CASSHYNRGQGEAFF.